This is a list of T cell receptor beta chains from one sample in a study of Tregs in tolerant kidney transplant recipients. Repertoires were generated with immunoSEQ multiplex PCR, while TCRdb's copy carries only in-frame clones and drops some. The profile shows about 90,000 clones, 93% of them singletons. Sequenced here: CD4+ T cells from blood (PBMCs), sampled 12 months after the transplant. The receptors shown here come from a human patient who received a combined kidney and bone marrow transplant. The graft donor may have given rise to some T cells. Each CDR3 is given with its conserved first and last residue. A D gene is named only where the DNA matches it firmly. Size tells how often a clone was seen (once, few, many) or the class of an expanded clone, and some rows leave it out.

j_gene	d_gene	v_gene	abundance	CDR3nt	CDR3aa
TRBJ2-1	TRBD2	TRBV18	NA	TGTGCCAGCTCACCACCCCCGACTAGCGGGGGATACAATGAGCAGTTCTTC	CASSPPPTSGGYNEQFF
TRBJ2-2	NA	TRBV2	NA	TGTGCCAGCAGTAACTCCCGTGGGGAGCTGTTTTTT	CASSNSRGELFF
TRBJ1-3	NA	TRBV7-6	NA	TGTGCCAGCAGCTTCAAGCCCAGGGGTTGGTCTGGAAACACCATATATTTT	CASSFKPRGWSGNTIYF
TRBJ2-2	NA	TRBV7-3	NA	TGTGCCAGCAGCCGAGCGCGGGTGGGCGGGGAGCTGTTTTTT	CASSRARVGGELFF
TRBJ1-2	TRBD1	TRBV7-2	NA	TGTGCCAGCAGCTTAGGAGGGACAGGGAGCTACGGCTACACCTTC	CASSLGGTGSYGYTF
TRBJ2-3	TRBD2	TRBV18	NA	TGTGCCAGCTCACTGGAAGCGGGAGGGCCCACAGATACGCAGTATTTT	CASSLEAGGPTDTQYF
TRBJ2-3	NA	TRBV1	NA	TGCACCAGCGGGGCTAGCGGGGGGATTAGCACAGATACGCAGTATTTT	CTSGASGGISTDTQYF
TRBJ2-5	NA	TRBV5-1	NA	TGCGCCAGCAGCGTAGGACTTGTCAAAGAGACCCAGTACTTC	CASSVGLVKETQYF
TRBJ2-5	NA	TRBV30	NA	TGTGCCTGGAGTGTACTGGAGACCCAGTACTTC	CAWSVLETQYF
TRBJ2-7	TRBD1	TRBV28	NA	TGTGCCAGCAGTTTTATGGAGACAGGGGCCCACGAGCAGTACTTC	CASSFMETGAHEQYF
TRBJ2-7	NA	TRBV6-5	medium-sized	TGTGCCAGCAGTTACAACAGGAACTACGAGCAGTACTTC	CASSYNRNYEQYF
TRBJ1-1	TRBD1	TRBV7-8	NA	TGTGCCAGCAGCCCCGGACAGGGGAACATGAACACTGAAGCTTTCTTT	CASSPGQGNMNTEAFF
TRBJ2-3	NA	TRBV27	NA	TGTGCCAGCAGTTTATATGGCCAGAGGGTAGATACGCAGTATTTT	CASSLYGQRVDTQYF
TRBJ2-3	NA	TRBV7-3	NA	TGTGCCAGCGGGGAGGTGGGGAATACGCAGTATTTT	CASGEVGNTQYF
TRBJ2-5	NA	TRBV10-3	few	TGTGCCAGGATACCGACCCGGACCCGTAGAGGGGAGACCCAGTACTTC	CARIPTRTRRGETQYF
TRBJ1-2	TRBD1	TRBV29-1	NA	TGCAGCGTTAGGACAGGGGAGGGTTACTATGGCTACACCTTC	CSVRTGEGYYGYTF
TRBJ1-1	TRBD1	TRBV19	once	TGTGCCAGTGACAGGGGGCTAAACACTGAAGCTTTCTTT	CASDRGLNTEAFF
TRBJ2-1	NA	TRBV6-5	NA	TGTGCCAGCAGTCTAGGAGGTCGGGCGTACAATGAGCAGTTCTTC	CASSLGGRAYNEQFF
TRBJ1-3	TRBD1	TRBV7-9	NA	TGTGCCAGCAGCGTAGGACAGGGGGCGGAGGAAAACACCATATATTTT	CASSVGQGAEENTIYF
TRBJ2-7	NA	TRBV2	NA	TGTGCCAGCACCCTAAGACTTGTCAGTTGGGACGAGCAGTACTTC	CASTLRLVSWDEQYF
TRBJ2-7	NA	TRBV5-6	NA	TGTGCCAGCAGCTTGGAAATAGGGGTCGGTACCTACGAGCAGTACTTC	CASSLEIGVGTYEQYF
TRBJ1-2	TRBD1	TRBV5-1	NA	TGCGCCAGCAGCTTGCAACAGGGGGCCGCTAACTATGGCTACACCTTC	CASSLQQGAANYGYTF
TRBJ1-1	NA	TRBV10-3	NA	TGTGCCATCAGTCTATTCGCAGGGATGGTAACTGAAGCTTTCTTT	CAISLFAGMVTEAFF
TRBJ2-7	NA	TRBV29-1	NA	TGCAGCGGACGAAGTAGCGTCTACGAGCAGTACTTC	CSGRSSVYEQYF
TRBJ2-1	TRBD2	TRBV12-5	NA	TGTGCTAGTGGTTTGGTACTAGCGGGGTTCTATGAGCAGTTCTTC	CASGLVLAGFYEQFF
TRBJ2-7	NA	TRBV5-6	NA	TGTGCCAGCAGCCCCGGACTGAACTACGAGCAGTACTTC	CASSPGLNYEQYF
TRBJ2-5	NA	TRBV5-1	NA	TGCGCCAGCAGCTTACTTAGCGGCCAAGAGACCCAGTACTTC	CASSLLSGQETQYF
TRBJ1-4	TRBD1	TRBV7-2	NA	TGTGCCAGCAGCCCGACAGGGGTCGGTGAAAAACTGTTTTTT	CASSPTGVGEKLFF
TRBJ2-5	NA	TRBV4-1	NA	TGCGCCAGCAGCCAAGTTGCGGGGGAGACCCAGTACTTC	CASSQVAGETQYF
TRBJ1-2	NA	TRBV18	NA	TGTGCCAGCTCACCGAGACAGGATGACTATGGCTACACCTTC	CASSPRQDDYGYTF
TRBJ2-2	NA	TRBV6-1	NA	TGTGCCAGCAGGATAGCGCCCACCGTAACCGGGGAGCTGTTTTTT	CASRIAPTVTGELFF
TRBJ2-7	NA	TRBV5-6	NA	TGTGCCAGCAGCCTCAGAGCGAGCTACGAGCAGTACTTC	CASSLRASYEQYF
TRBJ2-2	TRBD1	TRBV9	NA	TGTGCCAGCAACAAACCCGGGACAGGGGTTTCCGGGGAGCTGTTTTTT	CASNKPGTGVSGELFF
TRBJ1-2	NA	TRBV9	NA	TGTGCCAGCAGCCCATCATGGTACAGGGCTCAGTATGGCTACACCTTC	CASSPSWYRAQYGYTF
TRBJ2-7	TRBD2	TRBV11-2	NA	TGTGCCAGCAGCCCTGCCGGGACTAGCCTATACGAGCAGTACTTC	CASSPAGTSLYEQYF
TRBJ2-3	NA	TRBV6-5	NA	TGTGCCAGCAGGACCCCAGGGGGCACAGATACGCAGTATTTT	CASRTPGGTDTQYF
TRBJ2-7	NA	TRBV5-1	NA	TGCGCCAGCAGCTATTTCTCCGGGACATTGGCCTACGAGCAGTACTTC	CASSYFSGTLAYEQYF
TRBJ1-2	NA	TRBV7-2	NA	TGTGCCAGCAGCTATGGACGACAGGCTTATGGCTACACCTTC	CASSYGRQAYGYTF
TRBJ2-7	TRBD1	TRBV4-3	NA	TGCGCCAGCAGCCAAGGACAGGGGGCGTTCGACGAGCAGTACTTC	CASSQGQGAFDEQYF
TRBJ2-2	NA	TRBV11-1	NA	TGTGCCAGCAGCTTAGCGGCTGGGGAGCTGTTTTTT	CASSLAAGELFF
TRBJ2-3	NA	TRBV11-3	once	TGTGCCAGCAGCCCCGGACAGTCCACAGATACGCAGTATTTT	CASSPGQSTDTQYF
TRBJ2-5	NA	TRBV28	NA	TGTGCCAGCAGTTTGGCGGGACCAGAGACCCAGTACTTC	CASSLAGPETQYF
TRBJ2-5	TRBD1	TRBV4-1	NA	TGCGCCAGCAGCCACCCCGGGACAGGGGGCTTAGAGACCCAGTACTTC	CASSHPGTGGLETQYF
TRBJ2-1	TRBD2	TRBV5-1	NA	TGCGCCAGCAGCTTAAGTGACGGGAGGGGTGAGCAGTTCTTC	CASSLSDGRGEQFF
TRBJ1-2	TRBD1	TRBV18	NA	TGTGCCAGCTCACCACCGGGACAGGGGAGCGCCTATGGCTACACCTTC	CASSPPGQGSAYGYTF
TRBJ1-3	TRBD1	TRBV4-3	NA	TGCGCCAGCAGCCTCACAGGGGCCTCCGGAAACACCATATATTTT	CASSLTGASGNTIYF
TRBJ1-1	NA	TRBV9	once	TGTGCCAGCAGCGTCGGAAAGACAGGCTTGAACACTGAAGCTTTCTTT	CASSVGKTGLNTEAFF
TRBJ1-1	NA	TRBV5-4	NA	TGTGCCAGCAGCTTGGTAGGGAGGTTCACTGAAGCTTTCTTT	CASSLVGRFTEAFF
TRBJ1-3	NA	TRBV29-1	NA	TGCAGCGTCGACAGGAGCTCTGGAAACACCATATATTTT	CSVDRSSGNTIYF
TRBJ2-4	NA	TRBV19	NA	TGTGCCAGTAGTATAGCACAGGGCAAAAACATTCAGTACTTC	CASSIAQGKNIQYF
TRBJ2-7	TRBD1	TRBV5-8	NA	TGTGCCAGCAGACGGACAGGGGACGCCTCCTACGAGCAGTACTTC	CASRRTGDASYEQYF
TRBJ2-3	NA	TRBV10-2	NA	TGCGCCAGCAGTGGCCAGGACAGAGCCACAGATACGCAGTATTTT	CASSGQDRATDTQYF
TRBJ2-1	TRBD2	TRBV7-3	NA	TGTGCCAGCAGCTTAAATAGAGCGGGGGGGCTCAATGAGCAGTTCTTC	CASSLNRAGGLNEQFF
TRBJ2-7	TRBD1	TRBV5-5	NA	TGTGCCAGCAGCCCCCGGGACAGTAAAATGGCGCAGTACTTC	CASSPRDSKMAQYF
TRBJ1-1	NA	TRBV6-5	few	TGTGCCAGCAGTTACGCTTCGTTAAAGGAGGCTTTCTTT	CASSYASLKEAFF
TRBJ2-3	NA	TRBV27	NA	TGTGCCAGCAGTGAATACAGGGGGGGTAGGGATACGCAGTATTTT	CASSEYRGGRDTQYF
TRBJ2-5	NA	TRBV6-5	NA	TGTGCCAGCAGTTACAGACATAGCCAAGAGACCCAGTACTTC	CASSYRHSQETQYF
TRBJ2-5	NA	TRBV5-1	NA	TGCGCCAGCAGCATCCCGGGGAGAATCCAAGAGACCCAGTACTTC	CASSIPGRIQETQYF
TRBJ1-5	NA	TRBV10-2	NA	TGCGCCAGCAGTGAGTCCGGACATCGCAATCAGCCCCAGCATTTT	CASSESGHRNQPQHF
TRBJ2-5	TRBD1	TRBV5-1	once	TGCGCCAGCAGCTTGGCATCGATGGGACAGGGTGGGGAGACCCAGTACTTC	CASSLASMGQGGETQYF